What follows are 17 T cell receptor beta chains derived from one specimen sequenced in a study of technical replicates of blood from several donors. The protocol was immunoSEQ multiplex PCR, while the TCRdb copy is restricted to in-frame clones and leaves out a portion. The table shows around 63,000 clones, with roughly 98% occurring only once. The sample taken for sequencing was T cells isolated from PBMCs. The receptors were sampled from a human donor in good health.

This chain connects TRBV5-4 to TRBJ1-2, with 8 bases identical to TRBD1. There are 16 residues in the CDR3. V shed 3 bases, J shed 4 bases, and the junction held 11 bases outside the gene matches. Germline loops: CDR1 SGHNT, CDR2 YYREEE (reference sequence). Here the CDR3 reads CASSSGQAPAIYGYTF. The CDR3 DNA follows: TGTGCCAGCAGCTCGGGACAGGCCCCAGCGATCTATGGCTACACCTTC.

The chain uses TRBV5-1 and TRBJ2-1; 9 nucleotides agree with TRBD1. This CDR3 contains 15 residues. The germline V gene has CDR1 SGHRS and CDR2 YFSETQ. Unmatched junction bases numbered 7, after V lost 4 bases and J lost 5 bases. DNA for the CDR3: TGCGCCAGCAGCCGGGACAGGGTCTATGACAATGAGCAGTTCTTC. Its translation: CASSRDRVYDNEQFF.

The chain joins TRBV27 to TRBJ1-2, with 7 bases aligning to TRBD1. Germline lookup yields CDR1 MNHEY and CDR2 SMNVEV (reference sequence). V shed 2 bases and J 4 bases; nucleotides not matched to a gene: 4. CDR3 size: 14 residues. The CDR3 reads CASSLGGQLYGYTF. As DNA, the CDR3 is TGTGCCAGCAGTTTAGGGGGACAGCTCTATGGCTACACCTTC.

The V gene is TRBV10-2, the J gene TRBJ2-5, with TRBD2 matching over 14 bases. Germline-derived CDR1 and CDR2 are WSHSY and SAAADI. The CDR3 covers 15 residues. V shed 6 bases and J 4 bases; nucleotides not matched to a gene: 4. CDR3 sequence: CASSPTSGGGETQYF. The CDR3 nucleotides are TGCGCCAGCAGCCCGACTAGCGGGGGGGGAGAGACCCAGTACTTC.

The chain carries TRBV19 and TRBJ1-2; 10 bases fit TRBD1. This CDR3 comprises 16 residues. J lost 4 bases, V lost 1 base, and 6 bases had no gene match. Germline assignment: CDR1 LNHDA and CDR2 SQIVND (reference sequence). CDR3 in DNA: TGTGCCAGTAGTATAGGCGGGACAGGGGTTTTCTATGGCTACACCTTC. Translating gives CASSIGGTGVFYGYTF. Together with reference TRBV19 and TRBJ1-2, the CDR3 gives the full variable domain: DGGITQSPKYLFRKEGQNVTLSCEQNLNHDAMYWYRQDPGQGLRLIYYSQIVNDFQKGDIAEGYSVSREKKESFPLTVTSAQKNPTAFYLCASSIGGTGVFYGYTFGSGTRLTVV.

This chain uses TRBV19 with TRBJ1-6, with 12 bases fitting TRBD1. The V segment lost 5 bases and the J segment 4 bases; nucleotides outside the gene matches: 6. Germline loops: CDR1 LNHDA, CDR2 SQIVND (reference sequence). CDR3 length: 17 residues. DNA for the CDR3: TGTGCCAGTAGTCTAGGGACAGGGGGCGCGTATAATTCACCCCTCCACTTT. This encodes CASSLGTGGAYNSPLHF.

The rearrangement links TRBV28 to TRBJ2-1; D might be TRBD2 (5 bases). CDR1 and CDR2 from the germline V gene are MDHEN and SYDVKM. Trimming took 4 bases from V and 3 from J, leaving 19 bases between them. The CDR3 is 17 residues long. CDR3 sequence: CASSYDFSGNNYNEQFF. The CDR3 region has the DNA TGTGCCAGCAGTTACGATTTCTCCGGGAATAACTACAATGAGCAGTTCTTC.

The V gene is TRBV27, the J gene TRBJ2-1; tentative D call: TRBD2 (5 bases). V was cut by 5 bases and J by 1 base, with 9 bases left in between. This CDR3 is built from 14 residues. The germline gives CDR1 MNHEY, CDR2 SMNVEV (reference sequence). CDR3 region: CASSGSRSYNEQFF. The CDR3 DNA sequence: TGTGCCAGCAGTGGGAGTAGGTCCTACAATGAGCAGTTCTTC.

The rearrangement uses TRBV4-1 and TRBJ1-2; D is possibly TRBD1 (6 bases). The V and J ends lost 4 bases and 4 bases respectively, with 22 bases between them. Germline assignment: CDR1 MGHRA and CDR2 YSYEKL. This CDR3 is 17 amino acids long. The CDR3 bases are TGCGCCAGCAGCCCCTCGGAAGGCAGGGGAGTCAGCTATGGCTACACCTTC. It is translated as CASSPSEGRGVSYGYTF.

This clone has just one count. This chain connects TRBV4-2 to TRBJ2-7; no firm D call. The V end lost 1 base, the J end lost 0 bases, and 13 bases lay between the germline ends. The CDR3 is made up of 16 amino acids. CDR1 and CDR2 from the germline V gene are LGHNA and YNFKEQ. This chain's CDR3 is CASSQGYSISSYEQYF. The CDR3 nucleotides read TGTGCCAGCAGCCAAGGCTACTCTATAAGCTCCTACGAGCAGTACTTC.

CDR3: CASSFDRDHGYTF. CDR3 nucleotides: TGTGCCAGCAGCTTTGACAGGGATCATGGCTACACCTTC. J is TRBJ1-2 and V is TRBV9; TRBD1 matches 7 bases. V trimming: 4 bases; J trimming: 6 bases; junction bases outside the gene matches: 6. CDR1 and CDR2 from the germline V gene are SGDLS and YYNGEE. The CDR3 has 13 residues.

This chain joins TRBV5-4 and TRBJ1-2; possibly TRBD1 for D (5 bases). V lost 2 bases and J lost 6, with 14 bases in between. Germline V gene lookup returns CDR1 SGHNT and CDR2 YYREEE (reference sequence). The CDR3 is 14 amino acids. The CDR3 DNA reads TGTGCCAGCAGCTTTTCCCAGGGATCAAATGGCTACACCTTC. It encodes CASSFSQGSNGYTF.

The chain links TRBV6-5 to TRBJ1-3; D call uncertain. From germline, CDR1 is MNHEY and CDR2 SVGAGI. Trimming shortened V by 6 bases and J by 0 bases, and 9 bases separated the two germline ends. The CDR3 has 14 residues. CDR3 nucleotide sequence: TGTGCCAGCAGCCCTGAGATCTCTGGAAACACCATATATTTT. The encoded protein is CASSPEISGNTIYF.

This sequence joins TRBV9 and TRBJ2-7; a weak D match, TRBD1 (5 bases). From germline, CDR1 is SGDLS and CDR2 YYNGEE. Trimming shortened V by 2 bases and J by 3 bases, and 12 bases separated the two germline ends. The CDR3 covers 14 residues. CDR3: CASSVRQMDYEQYF. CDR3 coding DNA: TGTGCCAGCAGCGTTCGACAGATGGACTACGAGCAGTACTTC.

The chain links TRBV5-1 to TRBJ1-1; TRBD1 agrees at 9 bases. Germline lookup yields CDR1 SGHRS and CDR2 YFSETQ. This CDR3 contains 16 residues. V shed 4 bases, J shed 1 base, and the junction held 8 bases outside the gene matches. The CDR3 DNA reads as TGCGCCAGCAGCATACAGGGGGCTGTGGGGAACACTGAAGCTTTCTTT. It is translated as CASSIQGAVGNTEAFF.

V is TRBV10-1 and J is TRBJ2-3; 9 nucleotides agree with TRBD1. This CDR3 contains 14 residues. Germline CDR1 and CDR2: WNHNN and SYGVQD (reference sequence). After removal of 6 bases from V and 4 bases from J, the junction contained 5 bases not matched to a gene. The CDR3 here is CASSSGQGPDTQYF. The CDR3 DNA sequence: TGCGCCAGCAGCTCGGGACAGGGTCCAGATACGCAGTATTTT.

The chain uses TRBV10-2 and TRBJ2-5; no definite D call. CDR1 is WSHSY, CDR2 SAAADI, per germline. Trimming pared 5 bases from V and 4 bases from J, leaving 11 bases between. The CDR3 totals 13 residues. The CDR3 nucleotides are TGCGCCAGCAGTATTTCTAGTTCAGAGACCCAGTACTTC. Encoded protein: CASSISSSETQYF.